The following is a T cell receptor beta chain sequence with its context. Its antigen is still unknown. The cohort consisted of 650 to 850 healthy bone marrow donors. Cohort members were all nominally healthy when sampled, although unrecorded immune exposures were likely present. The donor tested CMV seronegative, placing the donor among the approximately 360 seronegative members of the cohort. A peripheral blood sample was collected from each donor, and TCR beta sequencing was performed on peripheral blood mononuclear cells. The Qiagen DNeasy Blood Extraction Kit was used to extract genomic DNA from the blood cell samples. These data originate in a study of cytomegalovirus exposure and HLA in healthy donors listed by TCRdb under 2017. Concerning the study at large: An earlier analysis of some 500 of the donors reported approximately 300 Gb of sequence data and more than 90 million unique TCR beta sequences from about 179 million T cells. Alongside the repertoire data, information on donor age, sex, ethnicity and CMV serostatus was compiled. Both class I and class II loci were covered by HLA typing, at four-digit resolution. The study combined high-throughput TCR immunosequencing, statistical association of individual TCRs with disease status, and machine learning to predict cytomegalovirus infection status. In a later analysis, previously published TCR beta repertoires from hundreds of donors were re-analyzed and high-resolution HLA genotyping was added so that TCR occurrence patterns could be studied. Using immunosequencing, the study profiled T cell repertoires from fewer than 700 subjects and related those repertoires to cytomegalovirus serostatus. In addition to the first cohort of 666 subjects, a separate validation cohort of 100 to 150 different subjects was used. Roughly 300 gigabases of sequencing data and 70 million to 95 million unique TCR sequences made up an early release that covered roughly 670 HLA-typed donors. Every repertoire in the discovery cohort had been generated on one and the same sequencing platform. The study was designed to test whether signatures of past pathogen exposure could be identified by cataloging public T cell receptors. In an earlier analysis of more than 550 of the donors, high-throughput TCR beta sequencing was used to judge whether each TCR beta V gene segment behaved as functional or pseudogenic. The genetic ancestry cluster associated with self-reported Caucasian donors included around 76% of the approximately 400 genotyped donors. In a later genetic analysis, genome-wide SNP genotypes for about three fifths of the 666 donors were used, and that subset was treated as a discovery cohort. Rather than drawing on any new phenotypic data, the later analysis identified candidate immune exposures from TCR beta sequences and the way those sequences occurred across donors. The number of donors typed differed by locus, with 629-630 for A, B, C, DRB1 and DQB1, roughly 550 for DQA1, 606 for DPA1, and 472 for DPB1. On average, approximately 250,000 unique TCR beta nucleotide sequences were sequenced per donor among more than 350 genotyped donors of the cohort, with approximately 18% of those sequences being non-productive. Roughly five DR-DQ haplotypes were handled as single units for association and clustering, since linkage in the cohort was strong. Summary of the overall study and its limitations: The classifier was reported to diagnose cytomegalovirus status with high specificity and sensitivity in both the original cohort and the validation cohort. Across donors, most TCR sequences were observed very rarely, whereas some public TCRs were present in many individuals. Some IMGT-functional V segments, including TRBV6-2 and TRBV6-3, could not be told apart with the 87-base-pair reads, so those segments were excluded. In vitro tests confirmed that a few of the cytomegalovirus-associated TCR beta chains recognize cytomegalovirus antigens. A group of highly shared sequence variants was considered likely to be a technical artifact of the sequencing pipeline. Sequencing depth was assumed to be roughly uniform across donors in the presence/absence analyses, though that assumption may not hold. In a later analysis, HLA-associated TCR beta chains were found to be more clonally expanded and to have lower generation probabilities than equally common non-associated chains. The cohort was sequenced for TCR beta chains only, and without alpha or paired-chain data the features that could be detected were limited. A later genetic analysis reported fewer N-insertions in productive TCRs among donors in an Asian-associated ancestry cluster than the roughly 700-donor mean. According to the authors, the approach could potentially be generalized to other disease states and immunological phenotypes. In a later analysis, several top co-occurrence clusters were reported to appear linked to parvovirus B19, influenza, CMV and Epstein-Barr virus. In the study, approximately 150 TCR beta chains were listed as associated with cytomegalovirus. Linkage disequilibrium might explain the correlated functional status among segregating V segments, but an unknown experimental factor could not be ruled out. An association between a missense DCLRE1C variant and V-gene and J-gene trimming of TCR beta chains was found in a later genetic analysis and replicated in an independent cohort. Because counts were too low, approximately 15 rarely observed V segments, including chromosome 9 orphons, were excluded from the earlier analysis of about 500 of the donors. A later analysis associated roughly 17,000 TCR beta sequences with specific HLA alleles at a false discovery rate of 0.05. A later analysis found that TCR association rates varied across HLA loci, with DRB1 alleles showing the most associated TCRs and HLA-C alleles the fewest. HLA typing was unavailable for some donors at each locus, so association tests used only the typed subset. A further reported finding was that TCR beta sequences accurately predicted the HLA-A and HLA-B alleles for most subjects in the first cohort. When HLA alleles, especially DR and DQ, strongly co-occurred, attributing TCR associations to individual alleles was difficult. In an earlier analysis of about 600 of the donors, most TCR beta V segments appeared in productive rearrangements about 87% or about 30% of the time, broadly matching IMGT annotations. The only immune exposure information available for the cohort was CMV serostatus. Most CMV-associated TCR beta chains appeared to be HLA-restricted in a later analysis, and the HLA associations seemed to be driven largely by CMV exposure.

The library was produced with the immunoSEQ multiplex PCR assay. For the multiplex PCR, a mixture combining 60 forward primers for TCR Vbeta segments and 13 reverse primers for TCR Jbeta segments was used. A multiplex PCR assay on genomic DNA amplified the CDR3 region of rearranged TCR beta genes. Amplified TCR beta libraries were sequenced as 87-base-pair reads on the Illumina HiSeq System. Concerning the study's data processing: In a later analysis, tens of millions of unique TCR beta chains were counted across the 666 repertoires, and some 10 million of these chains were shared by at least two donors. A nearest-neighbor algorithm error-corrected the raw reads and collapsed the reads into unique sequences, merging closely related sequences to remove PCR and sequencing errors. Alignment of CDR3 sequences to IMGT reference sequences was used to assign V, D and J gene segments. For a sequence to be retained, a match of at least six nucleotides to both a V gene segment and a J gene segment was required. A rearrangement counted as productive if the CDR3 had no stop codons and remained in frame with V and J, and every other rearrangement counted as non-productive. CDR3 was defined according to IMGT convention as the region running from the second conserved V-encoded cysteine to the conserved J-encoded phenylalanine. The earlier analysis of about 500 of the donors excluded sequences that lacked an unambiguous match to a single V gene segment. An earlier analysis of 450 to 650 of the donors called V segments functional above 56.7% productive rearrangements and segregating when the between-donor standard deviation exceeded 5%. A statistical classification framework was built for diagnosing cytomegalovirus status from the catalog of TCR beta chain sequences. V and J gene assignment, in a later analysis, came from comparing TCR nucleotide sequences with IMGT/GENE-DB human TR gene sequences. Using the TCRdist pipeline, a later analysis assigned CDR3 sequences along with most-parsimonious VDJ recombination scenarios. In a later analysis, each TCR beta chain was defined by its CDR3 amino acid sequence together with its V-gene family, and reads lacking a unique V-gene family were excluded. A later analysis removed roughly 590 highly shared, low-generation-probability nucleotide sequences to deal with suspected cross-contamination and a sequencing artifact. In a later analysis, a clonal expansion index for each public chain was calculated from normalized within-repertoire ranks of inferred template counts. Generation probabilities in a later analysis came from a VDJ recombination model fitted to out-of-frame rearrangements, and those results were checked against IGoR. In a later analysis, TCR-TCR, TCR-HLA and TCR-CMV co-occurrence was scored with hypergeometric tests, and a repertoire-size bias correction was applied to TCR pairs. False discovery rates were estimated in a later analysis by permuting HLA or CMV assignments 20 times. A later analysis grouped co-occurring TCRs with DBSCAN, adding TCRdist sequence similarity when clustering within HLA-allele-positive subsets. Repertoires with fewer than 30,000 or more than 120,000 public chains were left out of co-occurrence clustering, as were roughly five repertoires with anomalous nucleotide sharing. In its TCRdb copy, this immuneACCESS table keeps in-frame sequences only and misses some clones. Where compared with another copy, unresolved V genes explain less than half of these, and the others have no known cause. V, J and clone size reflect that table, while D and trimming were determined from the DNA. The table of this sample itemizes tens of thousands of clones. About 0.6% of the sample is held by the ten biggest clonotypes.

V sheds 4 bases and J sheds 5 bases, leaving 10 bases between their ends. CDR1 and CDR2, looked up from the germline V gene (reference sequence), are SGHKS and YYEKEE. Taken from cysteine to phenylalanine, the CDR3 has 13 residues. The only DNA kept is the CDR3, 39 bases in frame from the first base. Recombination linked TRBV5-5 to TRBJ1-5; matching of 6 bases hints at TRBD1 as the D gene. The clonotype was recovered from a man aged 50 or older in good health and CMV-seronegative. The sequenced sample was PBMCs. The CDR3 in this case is CASSVTGDQPQHF. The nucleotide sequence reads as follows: TGTGCCAGCAGCGTGACAGGAGATCAGCCCCAGCATTTT.